These T cell receptor beta chains were read from a single sample in a study of blood T cell repertoires in COVID-19. Sequencing was performed with immunoSEQ multiplex PCR; in TCRdb, only in-frame clones are kept and a portion is missing. The table lists a few hundred thousand clones, 85% to 90% of them singletons. Sequencing was carried out using PBMCs or T cells enriched from blood (not recorded which). Receptors were obtained from a man between 18 and 29 years old who had recovered from COVID-19. The CDR3 runs from the conserved cysteine through the conserved F or W. A D gene is named only where the DNA matches it firmly. Size is stated for part of the rows, as once, few or many counts, or as a class when the clone is expanded.

J gene,clone size,D gene,V gene,CDR3 DNA,CDR3 protein
TRBJ1-1,.,TRBD1,TRBV6-1,TGTGCCAGCAGTGAGGACAGGGGAGGGGCTTTCTTT,CASSEDRGGAFF
TRBJ1-1,once,.,TRBV2,TGTGCCAGCAGTGAATTCAGGGCGAACACTGAAGCTTTCTTT,CASSEFRANTEAFF
TRBJ1-2,.,TRBD1,TRBV10-3,TGTGCCATCAGTGACCTGACAGGGGGCGGCTACACCTTC,CAISDLTGGGYTF
TRBJ1-2,.,.,TRBV27,TGTGCCAGCAGTTTAAACCCCAGGGCGGGGGGCTACACCTTC,CASSLNPRAGGYTF
TRBJ1-3,.,.,TRBV7-2,TGTGCCAGCAGCTTAGGGGGGGGGCCCTCTGGAAACACCATATATTTT,CASSLGGGPSGNTIYF
TRBJ2-1,few,TRBD2,TRBV29-1,TGCAGCGTTTTGGCGGGAGGGCCGGGGGATGAGCAGTTCTTC,CSVLAGGPGDEQFF
TRBJ2-2,.,.,TRBV5-4,TGTGCCAGCAGCTTGGGTGGCGGGCCGGGCACCGGGGAGCTGTTTTTT,CASSLGGGPGTGELFF
TRBJ2-7,.,TRBD2,TRBV28,TGTGCCAGCAGTTTATTGGCTAGCGGGAAACCCTACGAGCAGTACTTC,CASSLLASGKPYEQYF
TRBJ1-2,.,.,TRBV19,TGTGCCAGTAGTCCGAAACGTCAGCGTAACTATGGCTACACCTTC,CASSPKRQRNYGYTF
TRBJ1-1,.,.,TRBV3-1/TRBV3-2,TGTGCCAGACCCGGACAGTTCCCGGTTACGTGGACTGAAGCTTTCTTT,CARPGQFPVTWTEAFF
TRBJ1-4,.,TRBD1,TRBV18,TGTGCCAGCTCACCAAGAAGGGGACAGGGGGCTCGTGGTGAAAAACTGTTTTTT,CASSPRRGQGARGEKLFF
TRBJ2-1,.,.,TRBV2,TGTGCCAGCAGTGGGCAGGGGATTATCTATGAGCAGTTCTTC,CASSGQGIIYEQFF
TRBJ2-5,once,.,TRBV5-4,TGTGCCAGCAGCTCGGGACAACAACAAGAGACCCAGTACTTC,CASSSGQQQETQYF
TRBJ1-1,once,.,TRBV11-1,TGTGCCAGCACCGAACAGGAGAACACTGAAGCTTTCTTT,CASTEQENTEAFF
TRBJ2-1,.,.,TRBV9,TGTGCCAGCAGCGTAGCAGGCGGGATTGAGCAGTTCTTC,CASSVAGGIEQFF
TRBJ2-7,.,TRBD1,TRBV4-1,TGCGCCAGCAGCCAAGATAGCATGGGACAGGGGATCTACGAGCAGTACTTC,CASSQDSMGQGIYEQYF
TRBJ2-5,.,TRBD2,TRBV19,TGTGCCAGTAGTTTCACGACTAGCGGGGAAGAGACCCAGTACTTC,CASSFTTSGEETQYF
TRBJ1-5,.,.,TRBV24-1,TGTGCCACCAGCCTAACCAGGGCGGTTGATCAGCCCCAGCATTTT,CATSLTRAVDQPQHF
TRBJ2-7,few,.,TRBV27,TGTGCCAGCAGTCCCTCCTCCAGGGCCTACGAGCAGTACTTC,CASSPSSRAYEQYF
TRBJ2-1,few,TRBD1,TRBV7-9,TGTGCCAGCAGCCCGCGGGACAGGGGGCGGGGGAATGAGCAGTTCTTC,CASSPRDRGRGNEQFF
TRBJ2-2,.,.,TRBV4-3,TGCGCCAGCAGCCAATACCATACAGGTTCGAACACCGGGGAGCTGTTTTTT,CASSQYHTGSNTGELFF
TRBJ2-1,.,TRBD1,TRBV5-4,TGTGCCAGCAGCATGACAACCGGGACAGTATACAATGAGCAGTTCTTC,CASSMTTGTVYNEQFF
TRBJ2-3,.,.,TRBV7-9,TGTGCCAGCAGCGTTACAGCCGTGGATACGCAGTATTTT,CASSVTAVDTQYF
TRBJ1-3,few,.,TRBV3-1/TRBV3-2,TGTGCCAGCAGCCAAGAGTCCGTTCCTGGAAACACCATATATTTT,CASSQESVPGNTIYF
TRBJ2-7,.,TRBD2,TRBV7-2,TGTGCCAGCAGCCCTCGGGGGGGGTCCCCATACGAGCAGTACTTC,CASSPRGGSPYEQYF
TRBJ2-4,.,TRBD2,TRBV28,TGTGCCAGCAGGCGCGGACTAGCTTCGGGGGCCAAAAACATTCAGTACTTC,CASRRGLASGAKNIQYF
TRBJ2-1,.,TRBD1,TRBV2,TGTGCCAGCAACCAAGAGGGGGCGAGTGAGCAGTTCTTC,CASNQEGASEQFF
TRBJ2-2,.,TRBD2,TRBV5-1,TGCGCCAGCAGCTTTGGAGCGGGGCCAAGTACCGGGGAGCTGTTTTTT,CASSFGAGPSTGELFF
TRBJ1-4,.,.,TRBV5-1,TGCGCCAGTGGCCCGGCAGGGGCGAATGAAAAACTGTTTTTT,CASGPAGANEKLFF
TRBJ2-7,.,.,TRBV10-3,TGTGCCATCAGTGATCGGGAGACTATGACCGAGCAGTACTTC,CAISDRETMTEQYF